The clone carrying this T cell receptor beta chain was seen a single time. V gave up 2 bases and J gave up 6 bases, with 10 bases separating them. CDR1 is MNHEY and CDR2 is SMNVEV in the germline V gene (reference sequence). This CDR3 comprises 14 residues. This sample stems from a study of blood T cell repertoires in COVID-19. Under the authors' procedure: Quantification of nucleated cells was approximated via reference gene primer amplification. The method was immunoSEQ multiplex PCR; TCRdb's version includes in-frame clones alone and lacks a portion of them. V, J and clone size were drawn from that table, and D and trimming were deduced from the DNA. The data show tens of thousands of clones, with roughly 90% seen just once and 2.5% to 3.5% held by the top ten.

This TCR derives from a man over 45 with acute or convalescent COVID-19. The J gene is TRBJ2-2, the V gene TRBV27; D call uncertain. The sequencing input was peripheral blood. The CDR3 loop reads CASSLVVEAGELFF. CDR3 bases: TGTGCCAGCAGTTTAGTTGTCGAGGCCGGGGAGCTGTTTTTT.